The 11 T cell receptor beta chains below all came from one sample that was sequenced in a study of blood T cell repertoires in COVID-19. Clones were sequenced by immunoSEQ multiplex PCR, and TCRdb holds only the in-frame ones, with some missing. The table has roughly 200,000 clones, approximately 80% seen once. Sequencing input: peripheral blood. All receptors derive from a woman aged 40 to 55 with COVID-19, enrolled during active disease.

The chain's CDR3 is CASSPTGRTLRGYGYTF. Written as DNA, the CDR3 is TGTGCCAGCAGCCCAACAGGCCGGACGTTAAGGGGCTATGGCTACACCTTC. V is TRBV3-1 (or the pseudogene TRBV3-2) and J is TRBJ1-2, with D maybe TRBD1 (5 bases). Trimming stripped 4 bases from V and 4 bases from J, with 22 bases between. The CDR3 covers 17 residues. Germline V CDR1 and CDR2: LGHDT, YNNKEL (reference sequence).

Only a few counts were recorded for this clone. As DNA, the CDR3 is TGTGCCAGTGGCCGGGACAGTCCCTACGAGCAGTACTTC. It translates to CASGRDSPYEQYF. V is TRBV2 and J is TRBJ2-7; TRBD1 aligns across 7 bases. The germline gives CDR1 SNHLY, CDR2 FYNNEI. This CDR3 is 13 amino acids long. After removal of 9 bases from V and 2 bases from J, the junction contained 7 bases not matched to a gene. The entire variable domain, with the rest obtained from reference TRBV2 and TRBJ2-7, is as follows: EPEVTQTPSHQVTQMGQEVILRCVPISNHLYFYWYRQILGQKVEFLVSFYNNEISEKSEIFDDQFSVERPDGSNFTLKIRSTKLEDSAMYFCASGRDSPYEQYFGPGTRLTVT.

The rearrangement joins TRBV5-1 to TRBJ2-7, with D unclear. V was cut by 5 bases and J by 2 bases, with 14 bases left in between. The V gene's germline CDR1 is SGHRS and CDR2 YFSETQ. This CDR3 has 14 residues. CDR3 amino acids: CASRIRRGAYEQYF. CDR3 in DNA: TGCGCCAGCAGAATCCGTCGCGGAGCCTACGAGCAGTACTTC.

The chain is built from TRBV5-4 and TRBJ2-6; the D is unclear. This CDR3 comprises 14 residues. Per germline, CDR1 SGHNT and CDR2 YYREEE (reference sequence). V lost 6 bases and J 0 bases, leaving 7 bases between the germline ends. CDR3 residues: CASTEHSGANVLTF. The CDR3 DNA follows: TGTGCCAGCACCGAACACTCTGGGGCCAACGTCCTGACTTTC.

V gene TRBV10-3 combines with J gene TRBJ1-2, with D tentatively TRBD1 (6 bases). Looked up from germline, CDR1 is ENHRY and CDR2 is SYGVKD. This CDR3 has 14 amino acids. V lost 9 bases and J lost 2, with 16 bases in between. The CDR3 DNA follows: TGTGCCATAAAACTGGACAGAACCAACTATGGCTACACCTTC. Translated: CAIKLDRTNYGYTF.

The chain uses TRBV5-8 and TRBJ2-3; D unresolved. V lost 3 bases and J 3 bases, leaving 20 bases between the germline ends. The germline CDR1 and CDR2 sequences are SGHTS and YDEGEE. The CDR3 extends over 17 amino acids. The CDR3 region is CASSWRRWLEGTDTQYF. DNA for the CDR3: TGTGCCAGCAGCTGGCGAAGGTGGCTAGAAGGTACAGATACGCAGTATTTT.

This clone has more than one count but fewer than ten. The V gene is TRBV28, the J gene TRBJ1-1; 8 bases align to TRBD1. The CDR3 sequence is 14 residues long. The V gene's germline CDR1 is MDHEN and CDR2 SYDVKM. V lost 3 bases and J lost 1; bases outside the gene matches: 1. CDR3 residues: CASSFRGQNTEAFF. The CDR3, as DNA: TGTGCCAGCAGTTTCAGGGGGCAGAACACTGAAGCTTTCTTT.

The chain is built from TRBV6-1 and TRBJ1-2; no definite D call. Germline CDR1 reads MNHNS; CDR2 reads SASEGT. V was pared by 1 base and J by 7 bases, with 13 bases between. The CDR3 has 14 amino acids. The CDR3 DNA is TGTGCCAGCAGTGAAGGTGTGGCTGCTAGTGGCTACACCTTC. Encoded protein: CASSEGVAASGYTF.

The chain employs TRBV19 and TRBJ1-6; D is ambiguous. V was cut by 2 bases and J by 9 bases, with 5 bases left in between. The germline gives CDR1 LNHDA, CDR2 SQIVND (reference sequence). This CDR3 is 12 amino acids long. The CDR3 coding sequence is TGTGCCAGTAGTATAAGAGTTTCACCCCTCCACTTT. Amino acid sequence: CASSIRVSPLHF.

CDR3 nucleotides: TGTGCCAGCAGTTACTCGAGGGTGTTTTATACCTACGAGCAGTACTTC. This codes for CASSYSRVFYTYEQYF. The gene calls are TRBV6-2 or TRBV6-3 and TRBJ2-7, with D tentatively TRBD2 (5 bases). This CDR3 is built from 16 residues. V was cut by 0 bases and J by 2 bases, with 14 bases left in between. The V gene's germline CDR1 is MNHEY and CDR2 SVGEGT.

The rearrangement links TRBV11-2 to TRBJ1-4, with TRBD1 matching over 8 bases. The CDR3 has 16 amino acids. Germline trimming cut 5 bases from V and 4 bases from J; bases unmatched to any gene: 9. CDR1 is SGHAT, CDR2 FQNNGV, per germline. The CDR3 sequence: CASSPNSQGVNEKLFF. Written as DNA, the CDR3 is TGTGCCAGCAGCCCAAACTCACAGGGGGTTAATGAAAAACTGTTTTTT.